Included here is one TCR beta chain sequence, with context. The sample contains more than one DNA sequence encoding this CDR3. The V segment lost 0 bases and the J segment 5 bases; nucleotides outside the gene matches: 3. This CDR3 has 14 residues. Germline V gives CDR1 SGDLS, CDR2 YYNGEE. This record comes from a study of T cell responses to AZD1222 COVID-19 vaccine. The repertoire was sequenced with immunoSEQ multiplex PCR; TCRdb's copy has only in-frame clones and lacks some. The sample yields over 150,000 clones, approximately 90% seen once. This clonotype originated in an adult in good health. This sequence joins TRBV9 and TRBJ2-5; TRBD2 matches 8 bases. The specimen comprised peripheral blood, sampled on day 0 of AZD1222 vaccination. The CDR3: CASSVAGGQETQYF. Written as DNA, the CDR3 is TGTGCCAGCAGCGTAGCGGGGGGGCAGGAGACCCAGTACTTC.